These 24 T cell receptor beta chains share one sample of origin, sequenced in a study of blood T cell repertoires in COVID-19. Profiled with immunoSEQ multiplex PCR; TCRdb holds only in-frame clones, not every one. The repertoire holds approximately 470,000 clones, with 80% to 90% as singletons. Material: peripheral blood. The receptors were sampled from a human donor in a cohort sampled during active COVID-19.

The chain recombines TRBV5-1 with TRBJ2-3, with D uncertain. The V end was cut by 1 base, the J end by 2 bases, with 8 bases between. This CDR3 is built from 14 residues. Per germline, CDR1 SGHRS and CDR2 YFSETQ. The CDR3 bases are TGCGCCAGCAGCTTGAACGCGGTCACAGATACGCAGTATTTT. This codes for CASSLNAVTDTQYF. Full variable domain (outside the CDR3, taken from reference TRBV5-1 and TRBJ2-3): KAGVTQTPRYLIKTRGQQVTLSCSPISGHRSVSWYQQTPGQGLQFLFEYFSETQRNKGNFPGRFSGRQFSNSRSEMNVSTLELGDSALYLCASSLNAVTDTQYFGPGTRLTVL.

CDR3 loop: CASSSDSYEQYF. CDR3 bases: TGTGCCAGCAGTTCGGACAGCTACGAGCAGTACTTC. The V gene is TRBV2, the J gene TRBJ2-7; a possible D gene is TRBD1 (6 bases). The V end lost 5 bases, the J end lost 3 bases, and 8 bases lay between the germline ends. The CDR3 consists of 12 residues. CDR1 is SNHLY, CDR2 FYNNEI, per germline.

The chain combines TRBV7-3 with TRBJ2-1; 8 bases are shared with TRBD2. The CDR3 runs to 16 residues. The V and J ends lost 5 bases and 0 bases, in that order; junction bases with no gene match: 6. Germline V gene sequence: CDR1 SGHTA, CDR2 FQGTGA. The CDR3 reads CASSTELADSYNEQFF. CDR3 sequence (DNA): TGTGCCAGCAGCACAGAACTAGCGGACTCCTACAATGAGCAGTTCTTC.

V and J are TRBV25-1 and TRBJ1-1; TRBD1 matches at 8 bases. V dropped 5 bases and J dropped 2; count of bases not matched to a gene: 10. Germline CDR1 and CDR2: MGHDK and SYGVNS. This CDR3 has 16 residues. CDR3 nucleotides: TGTGCCAGCAGTTTAGGCAGGGGGCTAATTAACACTGAAGCTTTCTTT. Residues: CASSLGRGLINTEAFF.

CDR3 bases: TGTGCCAGCAGCTTAGGAGGGTTGTCTCAAGAGACCCAGTACTTC. Translated: CASSLGGLSQETQYF. The J gene is TRBJ2-5, the V gene TRBV7-2; D is perhaps TRBD2 (5 bases). V was shortened by 1 base and J by 2 bases, with 11 bases between the two germline ends. Germline V gene data show CDR1 as SGHTA and CDR2 as FQGNSA. The CDR3 consists of 15 residues. Looking up the rest from reference TRBV7-2 and TRBJ2-5 gives the full variable domain: GAGVSQSPSNKVTEKGKDVELRCDPISGHTALYWYRQSLGQGLEFLIYFQGNSAPDKSGLPSDRFSAERTGGSVSTLTIQRTQQEDSAVYLCASSLGGLSQETQYFGPGTRLLVL.

The rearrangement links TRBV9 to TRBJ1-5; a weak D match, TRBD1 (6 bases). The V gene lost 3 bases and the J gene lost 3 bases, with 10 bases spanning the gap. Germline V CDR1 and CDR2: SGDLS, YYNGEE. The CDR3 runs to 14 residues. The CDR3 bases are TGTGCCAGCAGCGCAGGGGCGATCAATCAGCCCCAGCATTTT. Its protein product is CASSAGAINQPQHF.

Comments on this clone: Within the sample, other DNA sequences also encode this same CDR3. The chain combines TRBV12-3 or TRBV12-4 with TRBJ1-1, with D possibly TRBD1 on 5 matching bases. The CDR3 totals 13 residues. V lost 3 bases and J 2 bases, leaving 7 bases between the germline ends. This CDR3 is CASSLTANTEAFF. The CDR3, as DNA: TGTGCCAGCAGTTTGACAGCTAACACTGAAGCTTTCTTT.

V gene TRBV29-1 combines with J gene TRBJ2-3; no reliable D call. CDR1 SQVTM and CDR2 ANQGSEA come from the germline V gene. The V end was cut by 4 bases, the J end by 0 bases, with 11 bases between. The CDR3 runs to 14 residues. CDR3 in amino acids: CSVATATSTDTQYF. The DNA of the CDR3 is TGCAGCGTTGCTACCGCGACTAGCACAGATACGCAGTATTTT.

In its sample, this clone was seen once. The V and J genes are TRBV3-1 (or the pseudogene TRBV3-2) and TRBJ2-5, with 8 bases that match TRBD2. J was trimmed by 5 bases and V by 0 bases; bases with no gene match: 2. Germline assignment: CDR1 LGHDT and CDR2 YNNKEL (reference sequence). The CDR3 totals 14 residues. The CDR3 region has the DNA TGTGCCAGCAGCCAAGATCGCGGGAGGGAGACCCAGTACTTC. Translated: CASSQDRGRETQYF.

The chain recombines TRBV19 with TRBJ2-5; 11 bases fit TRBD2. Germline V lookup: CDR1 LNHDA, CDR2 SQIVND (reference sequence). CDR3 length: 14 amino acids. With V trimmed by 5 bases and J by 4 bases, 3 bases remained unmatched. CDR3 nucleotides: TGTGCCAGTAGTTCCGGGACTAGCGGAGAGACCCAGTACTTC. This encodes CASSSGTSGETQYF.

The genes are TRBV24-1 and TRBJ2-5, with 11 bases matching TRBD1. The length of the CDR3 is 16 residues. Losses at the gene ends were 7 bases for V and 2 bases for J; bases not matched to a gene: 8. From germline, CDR1 is KGHDR and CDR2 SFDVKD. The CDR3 sequence: CATSAGTGGYQETQYF. CDR3 sequence (DNA): TGTGCCACCAGCGCGGGGACAGGGGGTTATCAAGAGACCCAGTACTTC.

CDR3 in DNA: TGTGCCACCAGCAGAGATGAATACCAGGGGTTGGAAGAGACCCAGTACTTC. Translated: CATSRDEYQGLEETQYF. The chain carries TRBV15 and TRBJ2-5, with D maybe TRBD1 (6 bases). This CDR3 comprises 17 residues. Germline-derived CDR1 and CDR2 are LNHNV and YYDKDF (reference sequence). The V end was cut by 0 bases, the J end by 3 bases, with 17 bases between.

V and J are TRBV4-1 and TRBJ2-1, with 7 bases matching TRBD2. The V gene's germline CDR1 is MGHRA and CDR2 YSYEKL. V dropped 7 bases and J dropped 2; count of bases not matched to a gene: 2. The CDR3 contains 13 residues. The chain's CDR3 is CASTGRAYNEQFF. Written as DNA, the CDR3 is TGCGCCAGCACGGGGAGGGCCTACAATGAGCAGTTCTTC.

This rearrangement joins TRBV7-8 to TRBJ2-1; 10 bases align to TRBD2. After removal of 5 bases from V and 7 bases from J, the junction contained 14 bases not matched to a gene. This CDR3 region has 17 residues. Germline values: CDR1 SGHVS, CDR2 FQNEAQ. CDR3 DNA: TGTGCCAGCAGCGCGGCCCTAGCGGGAGTTTTTGGAAATGAGCAGTTCTTC. The encoded protein is CASSAALAGVFGNEQFF.

To note about this clone: The sample contains more than one DNA sequence encoding this CDR3. This chain joins TRBV5-1 and TRBJ1-3; D is ambiguous. The germline gives CDR1 SGHRS, CDR2 YFSETQ. The CDR3 extends over 13 amino acids. V gave up 1 base and J gave up 4 bases, with 6 bases separating them. The CDR3 coding sequence is TGCGCCAGCAGCTTGTCTAGCGGAAACACCATATATTTT. Protein: CASSLSSGNTIYF.

The V call is TRBV6-5, the J call TRBJ2-2; 8 bases align to TRBD2. The CDR3 is made up of 14 amino acids. CDR1 and CDR2 from the germline V gene are MNHEY and SVGAGI. Trimming cost V 8 bases and J 4 bases; bases outside gene matches: 6. The CDR3 is CASRLSGGTGELFF. CDR3 nucleotides: TGTGCCAGCCGGCTGAGCGGGGGCACCGGGGAGCTGTTTTTT.

The chain employs TRBV7-8 and TRBJ2-7, with 8 bases fitting TRBD2. The V and J ends lost 2 bases and 6 bases, in that order; junction bases with no gene match: 21. CDR1 SGHVS and CDR2 FQNEAQ come from the germline V gene. The CDR3 sequence is 19 residues long. The CDR3 spells CASSLRDVLSEAGVGEQYF. CDR3 sequence (DNA): TGTGCCAGCAGCTTAAGGGACGTCTTGTCAGAAGCGGGAGTGGGCGAGCAGTACTTC. Supplemented by reference TRBV7-8 and TRBJ2-7, the full variable domain reads GAGVSQSPRYKVAKRGQDVALRCDPISGHVSLFWYQQALGQGPEFLTYFQNEAQLDKSGLPSDRFFAERPEGSVSTLKIQRTQQEDSAVYLCASSLRDVLSEAGVGEQYFGPGTRLTVT.

This chain links TRBV6-1 with TRBJ1-3; no clear D gene. Trimming took 0 bases from V and 9 from J, leaving 12 bases between them. The CDR3 is 14 residues long. CDR1 is MNHNS and CDR2 is SASEGT in the germline V gene. CDR3 residues: CASSEALPQATIYF. For the CDR3, the DNA is TGTGCCAGCAGTGAAGCCCTACCTCAGGCCACCATATATTTT.

The chain has TRBV6-2 or TRBV6-3 and TRBJ2-1; tentative D call: TRBD1 (5 bases). V was trimmed by 1 base and J by 4 bases, leaving 14 bases between them. The germline V gene encodes CDR1 MNHEY and CDR2 SVGEGT. This CDR3 contains 16 residues. Written as DNA, the CDR3 is TGTGCCAGCAGTTACTACCCCTGGGGCAATTACAATGAGCAGTTCTTC. Translation gives CASSYYPWGNYNEQFF.

The chain combines TRBV5-4 with TRBJ2-1, with 9 bases that match TRBD2. The germline CDR1 and CDR2 sequences are SGHNT and YYREEE (reference sequence). Losses at the gene ends were 4 bases for V and 3 bases for J; bases not matched to a gene: 8. The CDR3 runs to 16 residues. CDR3 in DNA: TGTGCCAGCAGCAGCGTAGCGGGAGAACTCTACAATGAGCAGTTCTTC. Its translation: CASSSVAGELYNEQFF.

V is TRBV19 and J is TRBJ1-1, with D tentatively TRBD1 (5 bases). The CDR3 is 13 amino acids. V lost 4 bases to trimming and J lost 5 bases, with 11 bases between them. CDR1 is LNHDA, CDR2 SQIVND, per germline (reference sequence). Written as DNA, the CDR3 is TGTGCCAGTAGTAACTTCCAGGGTACTGAAGCTTTCTTT. Amino acids: CASSNFQGTEAFF.

The chain joins TRBV6-6 to TRBJ2-3; 10 nucleotides agree with TRBD1. V lost 11 bases and J lost 2; bases outside the gene matches: 10. This CDR3 contains 15 residues. Germline loops: CDR1 MNHNY, CDR2 SVGAGI (reference sequence). The CDR3 protein is CAGRPGQGITDTQYF. For the CDR3, the DNA is TGTGCCGGCCGTCCGGGACAGGGGATCACAGATACGCAGTATTTT.

The rearrangement links TRBV30 to TRBJ2-2, with 8 bases fitting TRBD2. V was pared by 5 bases and J by 4 bases, with 9 bases of the junction left unmatched. The CDR3 runs to 15 residues. CDR1 and CDR2 from the germline V gene are GTSNPN and SVGIG (reference sequence). CDR3 DNA sequence: TGTGCCTGGGGTTATGGGACTAGGGGCACCGGGGAGCTGTTTTTT. The encoded protein is CAWGYGTRGTGELFF.

The V call is TRBV27, the J call TRBJ1-1, with D unclear. CDR3 length: 14 residues. The ends were cut back, 3 bases at V and 8 bases at J, with 16 bases in the middle. Germline V CDR1 and CDR2: MNHEY, SMNVEV (reference sequence). The CDR3 reads CASSFPLGPLEAFF. The CDR3 DNA reads as TGTGCCAGCAGTTTTCCCCTTGGGCCCCTAGAAGCTTTCTTT.